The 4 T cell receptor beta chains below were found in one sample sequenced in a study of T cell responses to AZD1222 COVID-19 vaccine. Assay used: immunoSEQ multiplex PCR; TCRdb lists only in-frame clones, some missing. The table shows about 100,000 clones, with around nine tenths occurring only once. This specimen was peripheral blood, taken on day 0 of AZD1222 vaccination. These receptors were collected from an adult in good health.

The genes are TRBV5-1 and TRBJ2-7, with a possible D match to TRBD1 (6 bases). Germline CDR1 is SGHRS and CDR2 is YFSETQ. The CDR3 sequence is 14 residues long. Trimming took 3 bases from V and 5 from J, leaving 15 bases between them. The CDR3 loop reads CASSSPGVRNEQYF. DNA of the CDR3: TGCGCCAGCAGCTCCCCAGGGGTACGCAACGAGCAGTACTTC.

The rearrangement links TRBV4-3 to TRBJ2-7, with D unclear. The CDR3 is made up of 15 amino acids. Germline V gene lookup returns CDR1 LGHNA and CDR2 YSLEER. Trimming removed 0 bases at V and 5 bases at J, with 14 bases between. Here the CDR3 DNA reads TGCGCCAGCAGCCAAGACTTGTTCAAACGGGACGAGCAGTACTTC. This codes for CASSQDLFKRDEQYF.

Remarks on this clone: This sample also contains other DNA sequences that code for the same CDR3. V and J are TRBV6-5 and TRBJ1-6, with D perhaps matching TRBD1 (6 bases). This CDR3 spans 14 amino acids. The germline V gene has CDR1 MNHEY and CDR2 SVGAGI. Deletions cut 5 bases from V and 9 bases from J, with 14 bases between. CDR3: CASSPGQPSSPLHF. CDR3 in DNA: TGTGCCAGCAGTCCCGGACAGCCTAGTTCACCCCTCCACTTT.

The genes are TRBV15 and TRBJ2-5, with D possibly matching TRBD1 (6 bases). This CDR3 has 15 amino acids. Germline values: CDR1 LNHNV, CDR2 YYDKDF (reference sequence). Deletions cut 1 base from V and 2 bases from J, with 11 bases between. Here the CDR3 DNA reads TGTGCCACCAGCAGAGGGGACAAAATACAAGAGACCCAGTACTTC. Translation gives CATSRGDKIQETQYF.